Here is one T cell receptor (beta chain) with its context. As processed by the authors: How many nucleated cells were present was estimated from reference gene primer amplification. Clones were sequenced by immunoSEQ multiplex PCR, and TCRdb holds only the in-frame ones, with some missing. V and J calls and clone size come straight from that table; D and trimming were deduced from the DNA. There are 95,000 to 110,000 clones in the sample; 82% occur only once, and 4% to 5.5% lies in the top ten. These data are taken from a study of blood T cell repertoires in COVID-19. Background on the study: The origin of the acute and convalescent COVID-19 samples was the United States, Italy and Spain. Sample material is recorded as cDNA or gDNA derived from T cells, B-cell-depleted T cells, or PBMCs.

Germline CDR1 reads SGDLS; CDR2 reads YYNGEE. Trimming stripped 1 base from V and 0 bases from J, with 10 bases between. This CDR3 spans 15 amino acids. The genes are TRBV9 and TRBJ1-2; D is perhaps TRBD1 (6 bases). This receptor was identified in a man aged 55 to 70 with acute or convalescent COVID-19. Sequenced input: peripheral blood. CDR3 DNA: TGTGCCAGCAGCGTAACAGGGACCCCTAACTATGGCTACACCTTC. Protein product: CASSVTGTPNYGYTF.